This T cell receptor beta chain was captured by sequencing in a study of T cells in Graves' hyperthyroidism and ophthalmopathy. The investigators amplified TCR beta CDR3 regions from RNA transcripts. HTBI primers were used for first-round RT-PCR of the TCR CDR3. TCRdb ran MiXCR on the multiplex PCR reads and lists one entry per CDR3 protein. Here the sample spans 600,000 to 700,000 distinct CDR3 sequences, roughly 15% being singletons. Duration under 3 months, a NOSPECS grade of at least 4, and a Clinical Activity Score of at least 3 characterized the ophthalmopathy patients. There are many counts of this clonotype. At one boundary the junction diverges from the germline segment, which might be a read error. The CDR3 length is 12 residues. Looked up from germline, CDR1 is MDHEN and CDR2 is SYDVKM.

The chain uses TRBV28 and TRBJ2-7; 7 bases map to TRBD2. The source of this sequence is a woman in her forties with Graves' ophthalmopathy. Specimen: blood. CDR3 coding DNA: TGTGCCAGCAGCCGTAGGGACTACGAACAGTACTTC. Residues: CASSRRDYEQYF.